This TCR beta chain comes out of a study of response to subunit inactivated influenza vaccine. This clonotype turned up a few times. Its matching antigen is unknown. In germline, CDR1 is SGHRS, CDR2 YFSETQ. V shed 1 base and J shed 0 bases, with 6 bases lying between them. The CDR3 totals 14 residues. Overall study findings and caveats: Authors suggested few new T cells are recruited by each seasonal influenza vaccination.

MiXCR, run by TCRdb on the RT-PCR reads, gives a single entry per CDR3 protein. This table holds fewer than 700,000 distinct CDR3 sequences, roughly 13% found once. The sample was PBMCs from blood, taken more than 35 days after vaccination. This clonotype was obtained from a man between 50 and 59 years old who received an inactivated influenza vaccine. The chain is built from TRBV5-1 and TRBJ2-3; D is unclear. The CDR3 sequence is CASSLPSSTDTQYF. The CDR3 DNA reads TGCGCCAGCAGCTTGCCTTCTAGCACAGATACGCAGTATTTT.